This is a list of T cell receptor beta chains from one sample in a study of control samples from healthy donors and cancer patients. Clones were read by immunoSEQ multiplex PCR, and TCRdb kept only the in-frame ones, dropping some. The table lists about 100,000 clones, around 81% of them singletons. Material: blood. The source of these receptors is a man aged 25-45 years in good health. Each CDR3 is given with its conserved first and last residue. The order of the fields is J gene, D gene, clone size, V gene, CDR3 DNA, CDR3 protein. The D gene is left open where the match is weak. A row's size may be missing; if present it is once, few, many or a size class.

j_gene: TRBJ2-1
d_gene: NA
abundance: NA
v_gene: TRBV10-3
CDR3nt: TGTGCCATCAGTGAAATGGGTTACAATGAGCAGTTCTTC
CDR3aa: CAISEMGYNEQFF

j_gene: TRBJ1-5
d_gene: TRBD1
abundance: NA
v_gene: TRBV6-5
CDR3nt: TGTGCCAGCAGTAACAGGGGGCGCGGACAGCCCCAGCATTTT
CDR3aa: CASSNRGRGQPQHF

j_gene: TRBJ1-2
d_gene: NA
abundance: NA
v_gene: TRBV7-8
CDR3nt: TGTGCCAGCAGCTTGGCCGGGACCCCGATAATTAACTATGGCTACACCTTC
CDR3aa: CASSLAGTPIINYGYTF

j_gene: TRBJ1-2
d_gene: NA
abundance: NA
v_gene: TRBV28
CDR3nt: TGTGCCAGCAGTTTAAGTGGAGCGTCCTATGGCTACACCTTC
CDR3aa: CASSLSGASYGYTF

j_gene: TRBJ2-7
d_gene: NA
abundance: NA
v_gene: TRBV19
CDR3nt: TGTGCCAGTAGTGGAGGGCTCTCCTACGAGCAGTACTTC
CDR3aa: CASSGGLSYEQYF

j_gene: TRBJ1-3
d_gene: NA
abundance: NA
v_gene: TRBV27
CDR3nt: TGTGCCAGCAGTTCCTACTACAGGGATGGAGTAGGAAACACCATATATTTT
CDR3aa: CASSSYYRDGVGNTIYF

j_gene: TRBJ2-7
d_gene: TRBD1
abundance: once
v_gene: TRBV3-1/TRBV3-2
CDR3nt: TGTGCCAGCAGTGGCGGACAGGGGTCCTACGAGCAGTACTTC
CDR3aa: CASSGGQGSYEQYF

j_gene: TRBJ1-5
d_gene: NA
abundance: NA
v_gene: TRBV21-1
CDR3nt: TGTGCCAGCAGCCTCTCAGACAGGCGGGAGAGGTATGGCAATCAGCCCCAGCATTTT
CDR3aa: CASSLSDRRERYGNQPQHF

j_gene: TRBJ1-2
d_gene: TRBD1
abundance: NA
v_gene: TRBV15
CDR3nt: TGTGCCACCAGCAGAGCCAGCGGGACAGGGTGGGATGGCTACACCTTC
CDR3aa: CATSRASGTGWDGYTF

j_gene: TRBJ1-3
d_gene: NA
abundance: NA
v_gene: TRBV19
CDR3nt: TGTGCCAGTAGTCGAGAGTTTCGAAACACCATATATTTT
CDR3aa: CASSREFRNTIYF

j_gene: TRBJ1-2
d_gene: NA
abundance: NA
v_gene: TRBV6-5
CDR3nt: TGTGCCAGCAGTTACTTTCGGGGTGGCTACACCTTC
CDR3aa: CASSYFRGGYTF

j_gene: TRBJ1-3
d_gene: NA
abundance: NA
v_gene: TRBV19
CDR3nt: TGTGCCAGTAGTCCCATGGACCCGGGCGTGGGAAACACCATATATTTT
CDR3aa: CASSPMDPGVGNTIYF

j_gene: TRBJ1-2
d_gene: TRBD1
abundance: few
v_gene: TRBV6-1
CDR3nt: TGTGCCAGCAGTGAAAGGGTCGGACAGGGCGTAGATGGCTACACCTTC
CDR3aa: CASSERVGQGVDGYTF

j_gene: TRBJ1-1
d_gene: TRBD1
abundance: NA
v_gene: TRBV4-2
CDR3nt: TGTGCCAGCAGCCAAGGAGGGACAGGCGACACTGAAGCTTTCTTT
CDR3aa: CASSQGGTGDTEAFF

j_gene: TRBJ2-7
d_gene: NA
abundance: once
v_gene: TRBV11-3
CDR3nt: TGTGCCAGCAGCTACGACGGGGGATACGAGCAGTACTTC
CDR3aa: CASSYDGGYEQYF

j_gene: TRBJ2-2
d_gene: TRBD2
abundance: NA
v_gene: TRBV5-4
CDR3nt: TGTGCCAGCAGCGGGGGGAGACTAGCGGGATTTAACACCGGGGAGCTGTTTTTT
CDR3aa: CASSGGRLAGFNTGELFF

j_gene: TRBJ1-3
d_gene: TRBD1
abundance: NA
v_gene: TRBV9
CDR3nt: TGTGCCAGCAGCGTTAGCCAGGGGGTCGGAAACACCATATATTTT
CDR3aa: CASSVSQGVGNTIYF

j_gene: TRBJ1-1
d_gene: NA
abundance: NA
v_gene: TRBV12-3/TRBV12-4
CDR3nt: TGTGCCAGCAGGACCCCCAGATCTGAAGCTTTCTTT
CDR3aa: CASRTPRSEAFF

j_gene: TRBJ1-2
d_gene: NA
abundance: NA
v_gene: TRBV25-1
CDR3nt: TGTGCCAGCAGTAAGATTGACACCAAGGAAGGCCATGGCTACACCTTC
CDR3aa: CASSKIDTKEGHGYTF

j_gene: TRBJ2-7
d_gene: TRBD1
abundance: NA
v_gene: TRBV10-3
CDR3nt: TGTGCCATCGGTGTGGGACAGGGGACGCCCTACGAGCAGTACTTC
CDR3aa: CAIGVGQGTPYEQYF

j_gene: TRBJ2-3
d_gene: TRBD1
abundance: NA
v_gene: TRBV6-5
CDR3nt: TGTGCCAGCAGCAAACAGGGGGACACAGATACGCAGTATTTT
CDR3aa: CASSKQGDTDTQYF

j_gene: TRBJ2-1
d_gene: NA
abundance: NA
v_gene: TRBV30
CDR3nt: TGTGCCTGGAGTGCCGGGACATGGATAAATGAGCAGTTCTTC
CDR3aa: CAWSAGTWINEQFF

j_gene: TRBJ1-1
d_gene: TRBD1
abundance: NA
v_gene: TRBV10-3
CDR3nt: TGTGCCATCACCCAGACAGGGGACGGCACTGAAGCTTTCTTT
CDR3aa: CAITQTGDGTEAFF

j_gene: TRBJ2-5
d_gene: TRBD1
abundance: NA
v_gene: TRBV12-3/TRBV12-4
CDR3nt: TGTGCCAGCAGAAACCGGGACAGGGTAGTCCAGTACTTC
CDR3aa: CASRNRDRVVQYF

j_gene: TRBJ1-2
d_gene: NA
abundance: NA
v_gene: TRBV25-1
CDR3nt: TGTGCCAGCAGTGGGGGTCACTATGGCTACACCTTC
CDR3aa: CASSGGHYGYTF

j_gene: TRBJ2-1
d_gene: TRBD2
abundance: NA
v_gene: TRBV10-3
CDR3nt: TGTGCCATCGGCCTACTAGCGGGCTATGAGCAGTTCTTC
CDR3aa: CAIGLLAGYEQFF

j_gene: TRBJ1-1
d_gene: NA
abundance: NA
v_gene: TRBV19
CDR3nt: TGTGCCAGTAGTCTCCGGACGAACACTGAAGCTTTCTTT
CDR3aa: CASSLRTNTEAFF

j_gene: TRBJ1-1
d_gene: TRBD1
abundance: NA
v_gene: TRBV25-1
CDR3nt: TGTGCCAGCAGTTGGGACAGTCACACTGAAGCTTTCTTT
CDR3aa: CASSWDSHTEAFF

j_gene: TRBJ1-6
d_gene: NA
abundance: NA
v_gene: TRBV6-5
CDR3nt: TGTGCCAGCAGCTTCGACCGATTGGCTTCACCCCTCCACTTT
CDR3aa: CASSFDRLASPLHF

j_gene: TRBJ1-1
d_gene: NA
abundance: NA
v_gene: TRBV29-1
CDR3nt: TGCAGCGTTGGCAGGGTGGGGGTTTGGACTGAAGCTTTCTTT
CDR3aa: CSVGRVGVWTEAFF

j_gene: TRBJ1-6
d_gene: NA
abundance: NA
v_gene: TRBV12-5
CDR3nt: TGTGCTAGTGGATGGGGGGACTCATCACCCCTCCACTTT
CDR3aa: CASGWGDSSPLHF

j_gene: TRBJ2-5
d_gene: NA
abundance: NA
v_gene: TRBV27
CDR3nt: TGTGCCAGCAGTTTACGCCAGGGGGGAGAGACCCAGTACTTC
CDR3aa: CASSLRQGGETQYF

j_gene: TRBJ1-6
d_gene: NA
abundance: NA
v_gene: TRBV19
CDR3nt: TGTGCCAGTAGTACGGCCGGCCGAGGCGCCTATAATTCACCCCTCCACTTT
CDR3aa: CASSTAGRGAYNSPLHF

j_gene: TRBJ2-2
d_gene: NA
abundance: NA
v_gene: TRBV5-1
CDR3nt: TGCGCCAGCAACGGCGGGGAGCTGTTTTTT
CDR3aa: CASNGGELFF

j_gene: TRBJ1-2
d_gene: NA
abundance: NA
v_gene: TRBV3-1/TRBV3-2
CDR3nt: TGTGCCAGCAGCCAGATTAACTATGGCTACACCTTC
CDR3aa: CASSQINYGYTF

j_gene: TRBJ1-1
d_gene: NA
abundance: once
v_gene: TRBV3-1/TRBV3-2
CDR3nt: TGTGCCAGCAGCCGATACAGTAACACTGAAGCTTTCTTT
CDR3aa: CASSRYSNTEAFF

j_gene: TRBJ2-3
d_gene: NA
abundance: NA
v_gene: TRBV15
CDR3nt: TGTGCCACCAGCACCGCTTTCGATACGCAGTATTTT
CDR3aa: CATSTAFDTQYF

j_gene: TRBJ1-2
d_gene: TRBD1
abundance: NA
v_gene: TRBV7-3
CDR3nt: TGTGCCAGCAGCCCAGGGGGCAGGGGTGGCTACACCTTC
CDR3aa: CASSPGGRGGYTF

j_gene: TRBJ2-5
d_gene: NA
abundance: NA
v_gene: TRBV7-2
CDR3nt: TGTGCCAGCAGCTTCTCCCAGGGCCAAGAGACCCAGTACTTC
CDR3aa: CASSFSQGQETQYF

j_gene: TRBJ2-3
d_gene: NA
abundance: once
v_gene: TRBV2
CDR3nt: TGTGCCAGCAGTGAAGCGTTAGATACGCAGTATTTT
CDR3aa: CASSEALDTQYF

j_gene: TRBJ2-3
d_gene: TRBD1
abundance: NA
v_gene: TRBV13
CDR3nt: TGTGCCAGCAGCTTAAAAGCCTCCGGGACAGGGGGTCGGGCCCGGGCTACGCAGTATTTT
CDR3aa: CASSLKASGTGGRARATQYF

j_gene: TRBJ1-6
d_gene: NA
abundance: once
v_gene: TRBV6-5
CDR3nt: TGTGCCAGCAGTTACTCGAGAAATTCACCCCTCCACTTT
CDR3aa: CASSYSRNSPLHF

j_gene: TRBJ2-7
d_gene: TRBD1
abundance: NA
v_gene: TRBV19
CDR3nt: TGTGCCAGTAAGAGGTCCCCGGGACAGGGATCCTACGAGCAGTACTTC
CDR3aa: CASKRSPGQGSYEQYF

j_gene: TRBJ1-2
d_gene: TRBD1
abundance: once
v_gene: TRBV5-4
CDR3nt: TGTGCCAGCAGCTTGAGGACAGGGGGAAATAGCGGCTACACCTTC
CDR3aa: CASSLRTGGNSGYTF

j_gene: TRBJ2-1
d_gene: NA
abundance: NA
v_gene: TRBV5-1
CDR3nt: TGCGCCAGCAGCTTGCAACATGGATACAATGAGCAGTTCTTC
CDR3aa: CASSLQHGYNEQFF

j_gene: TRBJ2-7
d_gene: NA
abundance: NA
v_gene: TRBV3-1/TRBV3-2
CDR3nt: TGTGCCAGCAGCCACTCGGTTACCTACGAGCAGTACTTC
CDR3aa: CASSHSVTYEQYF

j_gene: TRBJ1-6
d_gene: NA
abundance: NA
v_gene: TRBV6-1
CDR3nt: TGTGCCAGCAGTGAAATGAGGGCAGGGAATTCACCCCTCCACTTT
CDR3aa: CASSEMRAGNSPLHF

j_gene: TRBJ2-3
d_gene: NA
abundance: NA
v_gene: TRBV6-6
CDR3nt: TGTGCCAGCAGTGCCTTACCAGATACGCAGTATTTT
CDR3aa: CASSALPDTQYF

j_gene: TRBJ1-1
d_gene: TRBD1
abundance: NA
v_gene: TRBV3-1/TRBV3-2
CDR3nt: TGTGCCAGCAGCTGGACAGGGGGCACTGAAGCTTTCTTT
CDR3aa: CASSWTGGTEAFF

j_gene: TRBJ1-6
d_gene: TRBD1
abundance: few
v_gene: TRBV6-5
CDR3nt: TGTGCCAGCACCCCGACAGGGGGGCGTTCACCCCTCCACTTT
CDR3aa: CASTPTGGRSPLHF

j_gene: TRBJ2-1
d_gene: NA
abundance: NA
v_gene: TRBV14
CDR3nt: TGTGCCAGCAGCCAAAGGCCTCACAATGAGCAGTTCTTC
CDR3aa: CASSQRPHNEQFF

j_gene: TRBJ1-1
d_gene: NA
abundance: NA
v_gene: TRBV6-5
CDR3nt: TGTGCCAGCAGTTCGGATGACAGCATGAACACTGAAGCTTTCTTT
CDR3aa: CASSSDDSMNTEAFF

j_gene: TRBJ1-1
d_gene: NA
abundance: NA
v_gene: TRBV29-1
CDR3nt: TGCAGCGTTGAGTTGTTCACTGAAGCTTTCTTT
CDR3aa: CSVELFTEAFF